The 2 T cell receptor beta chains in this list originate from one sample, sequenced in a study of T cell changes during pregnancy in multiple sclerosis. Clones were sequenced by immunoSEQ multiplex PCR, and TCRdb holds only the in-frame ones, with some missing. The table has some 29,000 clones, around 86% seen once; the top ten hold roughly 0.6%. The sample here was CD4+ T cells from peripheral blood mononuclear cells, taken in the first trimester of pregnancy. Receptors were obtained from a female donor in good health, enrolled as a control in a pregnancy study.

The chain is built from TRBV25-1 and TRBJ2-1; 10 bases match TRBD1. Germline V gene lookup returns CDR1 MGHDK and CDR2 SYGVNS. V trimming: 5 bases; J trimming: 8 bases; junction bases outside the gene matches: 18. The CDR3 is made up of 18 amino acids. The CDR3 DNA is TGTGCCAGCAGTTCGTACCAGGGTAGACAGGGGGCTAGAGATGAGCAGTTCTTC. This sequence encodes CASSSYQGRQGARDEQFF.

V is TRBV29-1 and J is TRBJ1-1; D gene ambiguous. In germline, CDR1 is SQVTM, CDR2 ANQGSEA. V shed 6 bases and J shed 5 bases, with 13 bases lying between them. The CDR3 covers 12 residues. In nucleotides, the CDR3 is TGCAGCGTGGACCCCGGGAGGACTGAAGCTTTCTTT. It codes for CSVDPGRTEAFF.